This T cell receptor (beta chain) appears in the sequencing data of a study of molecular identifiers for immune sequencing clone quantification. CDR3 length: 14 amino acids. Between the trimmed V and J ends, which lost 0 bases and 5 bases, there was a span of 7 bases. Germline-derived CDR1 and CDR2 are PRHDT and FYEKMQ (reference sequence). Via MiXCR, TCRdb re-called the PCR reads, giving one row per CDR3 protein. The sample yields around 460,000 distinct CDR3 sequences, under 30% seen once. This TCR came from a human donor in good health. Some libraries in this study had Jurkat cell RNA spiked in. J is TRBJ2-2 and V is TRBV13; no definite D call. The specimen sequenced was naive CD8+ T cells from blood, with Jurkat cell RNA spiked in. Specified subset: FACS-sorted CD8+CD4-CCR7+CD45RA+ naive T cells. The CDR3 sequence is CASSLGPVTGELFF. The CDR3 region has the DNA TGTGCCAGCAGCTTAGGCCCCGTAACCGGGGAGCTGTTTTTT.